The T cell receptor (beta chain) under discussion was sequenced for a study of blood T cell repertoires in COVID-19. As for the study in general: Both acute and convalescent COVID-19 samples were obtained from the United States, Italy and Spain. PBMCs, B-cell-depleted T cells, or T cells were the source of the cDNA or gDNA that made up the material.

The CDR3 contains 14 residues. Germline CDR1 is SGHRS and CDR2 is YFSETQ. The ends lost 4 bases at V and 7 bases at J; junction bases unmatched: 8. Authors' data handling: From reference gene primer amplification, estimates of nucleated cell counts were derived. Libraries were prepared by immunoSEQ multiplex PCR; TCRdb keeps only in-frame clonotypes and omits some of them. V, J and clone size are those of that table, while D and trimming were read from the DNA. The top ten clones hold 1.9% of a sample with a few hundred thousand clones, more than 75% of them seen once. The specimen was peripheral blood. V gene TRBV5-1 combines with J gene TRBJ1-5; 7 nucleotides line up with TRBD1. The clonotype originates from a man aged 35 to 55 with active or convalescent COVID-19. The CDR3 spells CASSPGQREQPQHF. CDR3 nucleotides: TGCGCCAGCAGCCCGGGACAGAGGGAACAGCCCCAGCATTTT.